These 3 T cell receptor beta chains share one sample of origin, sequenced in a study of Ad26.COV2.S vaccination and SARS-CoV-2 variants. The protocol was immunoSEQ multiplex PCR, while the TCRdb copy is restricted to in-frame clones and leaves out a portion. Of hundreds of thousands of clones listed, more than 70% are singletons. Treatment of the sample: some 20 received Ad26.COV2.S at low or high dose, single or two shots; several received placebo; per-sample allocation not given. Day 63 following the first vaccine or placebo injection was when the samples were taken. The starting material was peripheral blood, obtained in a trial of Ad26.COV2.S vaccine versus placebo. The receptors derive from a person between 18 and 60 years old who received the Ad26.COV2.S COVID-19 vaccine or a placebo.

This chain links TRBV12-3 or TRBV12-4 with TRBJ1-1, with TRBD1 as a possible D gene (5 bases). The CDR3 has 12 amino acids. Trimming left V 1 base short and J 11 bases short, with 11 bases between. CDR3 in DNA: TGTGCCAGCAGTTTAGGAGGGACTGCCGCTTTCTTT. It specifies CASSLGGTAAFF.

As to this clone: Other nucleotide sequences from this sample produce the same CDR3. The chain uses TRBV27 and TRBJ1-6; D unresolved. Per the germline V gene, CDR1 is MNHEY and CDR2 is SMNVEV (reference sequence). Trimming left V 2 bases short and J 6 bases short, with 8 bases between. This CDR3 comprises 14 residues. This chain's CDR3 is CASSLLGSNSPLHF. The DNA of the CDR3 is TGTGCCAGCAGTTTACTGGGAAGTAATTCACCCCTCCACTTT.

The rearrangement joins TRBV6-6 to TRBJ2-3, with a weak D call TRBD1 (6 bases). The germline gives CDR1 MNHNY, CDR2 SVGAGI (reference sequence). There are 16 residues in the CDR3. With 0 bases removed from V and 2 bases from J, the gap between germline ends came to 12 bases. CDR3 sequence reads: CASSYSSQGFTDTQYF. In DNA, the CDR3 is TGTGCCAGCAGTTACTCGTCACAGGGCTTCACAGATACGCAGTATTTT.